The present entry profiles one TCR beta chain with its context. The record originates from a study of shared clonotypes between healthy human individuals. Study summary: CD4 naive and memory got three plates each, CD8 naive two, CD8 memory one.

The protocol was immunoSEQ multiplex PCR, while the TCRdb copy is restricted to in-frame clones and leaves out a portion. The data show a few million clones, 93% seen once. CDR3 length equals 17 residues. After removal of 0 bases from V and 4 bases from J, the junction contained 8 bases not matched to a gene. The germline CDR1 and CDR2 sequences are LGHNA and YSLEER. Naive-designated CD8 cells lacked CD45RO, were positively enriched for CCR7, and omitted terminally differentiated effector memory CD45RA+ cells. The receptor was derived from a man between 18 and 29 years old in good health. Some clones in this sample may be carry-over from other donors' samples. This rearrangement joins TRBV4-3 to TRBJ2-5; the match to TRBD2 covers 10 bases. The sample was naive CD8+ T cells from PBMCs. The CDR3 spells CASSQDPSGRALETQYF. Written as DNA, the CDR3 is TGCGCCAGCAGCCAAGACCCAAGCGGGAGGGCCCTAGAGACCCAGTACTTC.